This note documents a single T cell receptor (beta chain) sequence. These data originate in a study of blood T cell repertoires in COVID-19. Study information: The study drew acute and convalescent COVID-19 samples from the United States, Italy and Spain. Sample material is recorded as cDNA or gDNA derived from T cells, B-cell-depleted T cells, or PBMCs.

In the authors' workflow: Counts of nucleated cells, estimated from reference gene primer amplification, were obtained. Here immunoSEQ multiplex PCR was the method, and the copy in TCRdb shows in-frame clones only, minus some. D and trimming come from the DNA, and the V and J calls and clone size come from that table. The table has about half a million clones, approximately 83% seen once. The germline V gene has CDR1 LGHNA and CDR2 YNFKEQ. This CDR3 is built from 15 residues. V was clipped by 0 bases and J by 7 bases, with 12 bases between them. This TCR was recovered from a human donor in a cohort sampled during active COVID-19. Sequenced: peripheral blood. The chain is built from TRBV4-2 and TRBJ1-4; a possible D gene is TRBD1 (5 bases). CDR3 region: CASSQDPRGLEKLFF. The CDR3 bases are TGTGCCAGCAGCCAAGATCCCCGGGGACTTGAAAAACTGTTTTTT.